This T cell receptor (beta chain) came from a study of T-cell memory formation after mild COVID-19. Turning to the study itself: The study found TCR clusters largely donor specific.

A note on this clonotype: Its antigen is as yet unknown.

Each CDR3 protein is one row after TCRdb ran MiXCR on the 5' RACE reads. The data show around 440,000 distinct CDR3 sequences, about 20% seen once. This CDR3 comprises 14 residues. Trimming removed 7 bases from V and 5 bases from J; junction bases left unmatched: 10. Germline CDR1 reads SGHTA; CDR2 reads FQGNSA. Study results and caveats: CD4+ contracting clones were found mainly in CM and EM, and CD8+ ones in EMRA. Clones contracting over day 15 to 85 were CD4/CD8 balanced, with later expanders leaning CD4+.

The source material was PBMCs or a T cell subset sorted from them (not recorded which). This sequence joins TRBV7-2 and TRBJ1-2; the match to TRBD1 covers 7 bases. The receptor was isolated from an adult woman who had mild COVID-19 (a few samples of this study predate the infection). Cell type and time point are not known. In DNA, the CDR3 is TGTGCCAGCATTACCAAAACAGGGGAATATGGCTACACCTTC. It yields the protein CASITKTGEYGYTF.